The clone carrying this TCR beta chain appeared once. Generated by immunoSEQ multiplex PCR, the TCRdb table keeps only in-frame clones and is missing some. The sample includes roughly 380,000 clones, about 88% of them seen just once. The V end was cut by 5 bases, the J end by 3 bases, with 19 bases between. Germline V gene sequence: CDR1 MDHEN, CDR2 SYDVKM. This CDR3 has 16 residues. The sample is drawn from a study of blood T cell repertoires in COVID-19. The material sequenced was peripheral blood. The chain has TRBV28 and TRBJ1-2; D remains unclear. The clonotype comes from a woman aged 40 to 55 with COVID-19, enrolled during active disease. CDR3 region: CASSEPLSGNDYGYTF. The CDR3, as DNA: TGTGCCAGCAGTGAGCCTCTTTCGGGAAACGACTATGGCTACACCTTC.